The 27 T cell receptor beta chains given below trace back to one sample, sequenced in a study of cytomegalovirus exposure and HLA in healthy donors. Profiled with immunoSEQ multiplex PCR; TCRdb holds only in-frame clones, not every one. The sample lists a few hundred thousand clones; about nine tenths were seen once. Material for sequencing was PBMCs. Every receptor here comes from a woman between 18 and 30 years old in good health and CMV-seronegative.

The chain carries TRBV19 and TRBJ2-2; D is ambiguous. The CDR3 runs 14 residues. Germline CDR1 and CDR2: LNHDA and SQIVND (reference sequence). V shed 3 bases and J shed 7 bases, with 12 bases lying between them. The CDR3 DNA is TGTGCCAGTAGTATTCAAGTCTTCGGCGGGGAGCTGTTTTTT. It codes for CASSIQVFGGELFF. Full variable domain (rest looked up from reference TRBV19 and TRBJ2-2): DGGITQSPKYLFRKEGQNVTLSCEQNLNHDAMYWYRQDPGQGLRLIYYSQIVNDFQKGDIAEGYSVSREKKESFPLTVTSAQKNPTAFYLCASSIQVFGGELFFGEGSRLTVL.

Only a few counts were recorded for this clone. This chain uses TRBV5-1 with TRBJ2-7; 15 bases align to TRBD2. From germline, CDR1 is SGHRS and CDR2 YFSETQ. The CDR3 spans 15 residues. V shed 2 bases and J 4 bases; nucleotides not matched to a gene: 1. The CDR3 protein is CASSLGTSGRYEQYF. CDR3 bases: TGCGCCAGCAGCTTAGGGACTAGCGGGAGGTACGAGCAGTACTTC. Full variable domain (outside the CDR3, taken from reference TRBV5-1 and TRBJ2-7): KAGVTQTPRYLIKTRGQQVTLSCSPISGHRSVSWYQQTPGQGLQFLFEYFSETQRNKGNFPGRFSGRQFSNSRSEMNVSTLELGDSALYLCASSLGTSGRYEQYFGPGTRLTVT.

V and J are TRBV28 and TRBJ2-7; 10 positions agree with TRBD2. J lost 6 bases, V lost 3 bases, and 8 bases had no gene match. The CDR3 contains 15 residues. CDR1 is MDHEN, CDR2 SYDVKM, per germline. As DNA, the CDR3 is TGTGCCAGCAGTTTTAATCTAGCGGGAGTTGGCGAGCAGTACTTC. Translated, it gives CASSFNLAGVGEQYF.

The chain recombines TRBV29-1 with TRBJ2-1; 11 positions agree with TRBD2. The CDR3 covers 13 residues. Germline CDR1 is SQVTM and CDR2 is ANQGSEA. J gave up 10 bases and V 6 bases, and 8 bases lay outside the gene matches. The DNA for the CDR3 is TGCAGCGTCGAACTAGCGGGAGTTGGGGAGCAGTTCTTC. This gives the protein CSVELAGVGEQFF.

A remark on this clone: This CDR3 is also generated by other DNA sequences in the sample. The CDR3 region is CASSNRETQYF. The CDR3 nucleotides read TGTGCCAGCAGCAACCGGGAGACCCAGTACTTC. This chain joins TRBV7-2 and TRBJ2-5; D unclear. The V gene lost 5 bases and the J gene lost 5 bases, with 6 bases spanning the gap. The germline V gene has CDR1 SGHTA and CDR2 FQGNSA. The CDR3 loop spans 11 amino acids.

The rearrangement links TRBV4-3 to TRBJ2-7, with TRBD1 matching 8 bases. CDR1 and CDR2 from the germline V gene are LGHNA and YSLEER. The J segment lost 3 bases and the V segment lost 4 bases, leaving 5 bases of the junction unmatched. The CDR3 loop spans 14 amino acids. The chain's CDR3 is CASSPVDRGYEQYF. DNA of the CDR3: TGCGCCAGCAGCCCTGTCGACAGGGGCTACGAGCAGTACTTC.

This clone was detected only once. This chain connects TRBV23-1 to TRBJ2-7; D may be TRBD1 (6 bases). TRBV23-1 is an open reading frame whose function is uncertain. CDR3 length equals 14 residues. V was pared by 0 bases and J by 7 bases, with 13 bases between. This CDR3 reads CASSQSTGNLEQYF. CDR3 in DNA: TGCGCCAGCAGTCAATCGACAGGAAACCTGGAGCAGTACTTC.

V usage is TRBV7-2 and J usage is TRBJ2-2; TRBD1 matches at 9 bases. From germline, CDR1 is SGHTA and CDR2 FQGNSA. V lost 5 bases to trimming and J lost 6 bases; unmatched junction nucleotides: 7. The length of the CDR3 is 15 residues. The CDR3 DNA reads as TGTGCCAGCAGCGCGGGACAGGGTTGGTCCGGGGAGCTGTTTTTT. Protein product: CASSAGQGWSGELFF.

The J gene is TRBJ1-5, the V gene TRBV19, with a tentative D call TRBD1 (5 bases). Germline V CDR1 and CDR2: LNHDA, SQIVND (reference sequence). The CDR3 consists of 15 residues. Trimming cost V 5 bases and J 0 bases, with 11 bases left between them. This CDR3 is CASSGWGVSNQPQHF. CDR3 nucleotide sequence: TGTGCCAGTAGTGGCTGGGGGGTTAGCAATCAGCCCCAGCATTTT.

This clone was observed once. V and J are TRBV30 and TRBJ2-3; no clear D gene. The V gene's germline CDR1 is GTSNPN and CDR2 SVGIG (reference sequence). The V and J ends lost 2 bases and 4 bases respectively, with 16 bases between them. The CDR3 runs 15 residues. CDR3 DNA: TGTGCCTGGAGTACCGGTCCACCTCCCCCAGATACGCAGTATTTT. It specifies CAWSTGPPPPDTQYF.

A note on this clone: The same CDR3 arises from other DNA sequences in this sample as well. The chain links TRBV7-3 to TRBJ2-1; 13 bases fit TRBD2. Losses at the gene ends were 3 bases for V and 7 bases for J; bases not matched to a gene: 0. The CDR3 length is 14 residues. Germline CDR1 reads SGHTA; CDR2 reads FQGTGA. The CDR3 sequence is CASSLGLAGNEQFF. The CDR3 DNA sequence: TGTGCCAGCAGCTTGGGACTAGCGGGAAATGAGCAGTTCTTC.

In regard to this clone: Other DNA sequences in the sample encode the same CDR3. The rearrangement joins TRBV7-2 to TRBJ1-1; possible D gene TRBD1, 5 bases. V lost 1 base and J lost 0, with 9 bases in between. Germline V gene lookup returns CDR1 SGHTA and CDR2 FQGNSA. The CDR3 runs to 15 residues. DNA for the CDR3: TGTGCCAGCAGCTTAGTCGGGGGGATGAACACTGAAGCTTTCTTT. This encodes CASSLVGGMNTEAFF. The variable domain in full, with the rest retrieved from reference TRBV7-2 and TRBJ1-1, is GAGVSQSPSNKVTEKGKDVELRCDPISGHTALYWYRQSLGQGLEFLIYFQGNSAPDKSGLPSDRFSAERTGGSVSTLTIQRTQQEDSAVYLCASSLVGGMNTEAFFGQGTRLTVV.

This chain joins TRBV6-6 and TRBJ2-1, with 12 bases that match TRBD2. V shed 5 bases and J 4 bases; nucleotides not matched to a gene: 3. This CDR3 comprises 15 residues. CDR1 and CDR2 from the germline V gene are MNHNY and SVGAGI (reference sequence). Here the CDR3 reads CASSQTSGGYNEQFF. The CDR3 DNA sequence: TGTGCCAGCAGTCAGACTAGCGGGGGTTACAATGAGCAGTTCTTC.

V usage is TRBV28 and J usage is TRBJ2-7; D possibly corresponds to TRBD2 (6 bases). Per germline, CDR1 MDHEN and CDR2 SYDVKM. Trimming shortened V by 5 bases and J by 0 bases, and 17 bases separated the two germline ends. This CDR3 spans 16 amino acids. The CDR3 bases are TGTGCCAGCAGTCCTGGTGGGACTCGGGGCTCCTACGAGCAGTACTTC. Its translation: CASSPGGTRGSYEQYF.

In DNA form, the CDR3 reads TGTGCCAGCAGCTTACAGGGGAGTAATCAGCCCCAGCATTTT. As protein: CASSLQGSNQPQHF. This chain connects TRBV5-5 to TRBJ1-5; 7 bases map to TRBD1. The CDR3 runs 14 residues. CDR1 SGHKS and CDR2 YYEKEE come from the germline V gene (reference sequence). The junction had 3 bases not matched to a gene; V was cut back by 2 bases and J by 4 bases.

The J gene is TRBJ1-5, the V gene TRBV6-5; TRBD1 might be the D (6 bases). The germline V gene encodes CDR1 MNHEY and CDR2 SVGAGI. This CDR3 spans 14 amino acids. V shed 7 bases and J shed 3 bases, with 13 bases lying between them. In nucleotides, the CDR3 is TGTGCCAGCAACCAAGGACAGATCAATCAGCCCCAGCATTTT. Its translation is CASNQGQINQPQHF.

The rearrangement links TRBV27 to TRBJ2-1; 9 nucleotides line up with TRBD1. CDR1 and CDR2 from the germline V gene are MNHEY and SMNVEV (reference sequence). J lost 0 bases, V lost 4 bases, and 13 bases had no gene match. The CDR3 spans 19 residues. The CDR3 DNA reads TGTGCCAGCAGTTATTATTCTAATCCGGGACAGGGCTCCTACAATGAGCAGTTCTTC. Its translation is CASSYYSNPGQGSYNEQFF.

This rearrangement joins TRBV5-1 to TRBJ2-7; D possibly corresponds to TRBD1 (5 bases). Germline V gene data show CDR1 as SGHRS and CDR2 as YFSETQ. With 2 bases removed from V and 3 bases from J, the gap between germline ends came to 15 bases. The CDR3 runs 15 residues. CDR3 sequence reads: CASSLQRSGYYEQYF. In nucleotides, the CDR3 is TGCGCCAGCAGCTTACAGCGATCAGGGTACTACGAGCAGTACTTC.

The CDR3 DNA is TGCGCCAGCAGCCAGACCCTAGGACTAGACGAGCAGTACTTC. Amino acids: CASSQTLGLDEQYF. V usage is TRBV4-3 and J usage is TRBJ2-7, with 7 bases fitting TRBD2. The CDR3 length is 14 residues. Trimming at V came to 3 bases and at J to 5 bases, leaving 7 bases not matched to a gene. Germline-derived CDR1 and CDR2 are LGHNA and YSLEER.

The gene calls are TRBV6-5 and TRBJ2-3, with D possibly TRBD2 on 6 matching bases. The V gene's germline CDR1 is MNHEY and CDR2 SVGAGI. The CDR3 has 15 amino acids. V was pared by 6 bases and J by 2 bases, with 15 bases between. The CDR3 DNA sequence: TGTGCCAGCAGACCCCATAGCGGTTCCACAGATACGCAGTATTTT. It codes for CASRPHSGSTDTQYF.

The CDR3 spells CASSASGTSTDTQYF. The CDR3 DNA is TGTGCCAGCAGCGCTAGCGGTACTAGCACAGATACGCAGTATTTT. This chain links TRBV7-9 with TRBJ2-3, with 7 positions matching TRBD2. The CDR3 has 15 residues. The germline gives CDR1 SEHNR, CDR2 FQNEAQ (reference sequence). Trimming removed 5 bases from V and 0 bases from J; junction bases left unmatched: 5.

The chain recombines TRBV7-9 with TRBJ1-2; 10 bases line up with TRBD1. The CDR3 loop spans 13 amino acids. V lost 8 bases to trimming and J lost 4 bases; unmatched junction nucleotides: 4. Looked up from germline, CDR1 is SEHNR and CDR2 is FQNEAQ (reference sequence). The CDR3 reads CASATGGSYGYTF. The CDR3 bases are TGTGCCAGCGCGACAGGGGGCAGCTATGGCTACACCTTC.

This chain joins TRBV28 and TRBJ1-1; D call uncertain. V lost 4 bases, J lost 2 bases, and 11 bases lay in between. CDR1 and CDR2 from the germline V gene are MDHEN and SYDVKM. The CDR3 has 14 residues. CDR3 DNA: TGTGCCAGCAGTTCGTTGACACCAAACACTGAAGCTTTCTTT. Translating gives CASSSLTPNTEAFF. The variable domain in full, with the rest retrieved from reference TRBV28 and TRBJ1-1, is DVKVTQSSRYLVKRTGEKVFLECVQDMDHENMFWYRQDPGLGLRLIYFSYDVKMKEKGDIPEGYSVSREKKERFSLILESASTNQTSMYLCASSSLTPNTEAFFGQGTRLTVV.

V usage is TRBV7-3 and J usage is TRBJ2-7; unclear D gene. Trimming took off 5 bases at V and 2 bases at J, with 10 bases between the two ends. The CDR3 covers 13 residues. Germline-derived CDR1 and CDR2 are SGHTA and FQGTGA. The CDR3 DNA sequence: TGTGCCAGCAGCCCACACACCACCTACGAGCAGTACTTC. The encoded protein is CASSPHTTYEQYF.

The chain couples TRBV4-2 to TRBJ2-7; 8 nucleotides agree with TRBD1. Germline CDR1 is LGHNA and CDR2 is YNFKEQ. After removal of 4 bases from V and 2 bases from J, the junction contained 7 bases not matched to a gene. CDR3 length: 15 amino acids. CDR3 nucleotides: TGTGCCAGCAGCCCGGGGGAGACAGGGGCCTACGAGCAGTACTTC. Translating it yields CASSPGETGAYEQYF.

The table lists this clone with a count of one. This chain connects TRBV7-8 to TRBJ2-7; TRBD2 is a possible D gene (5 bases). With 3 bases removed from V and 3 bases from J, the gap between germline ends came to 15 bases. The CDR3 spans 15 residues. Germline V gene lookup returns CDR1 SGHVS and CDR2 FQNEAQ. The chain's CDR3 is CASSLGFGEIYEQYF. The CDR3 coding sequence is TGTGCCAGCAGCTTGGGGTTCGGGGAAATCTACGAGCAGTACTTC.

The V gene is TRBV29-1, the J gene TRBJ1-2; perhaps TRBD1 as D (6 bases). CDR1 and CDR2 (germline): SQVTM, ANQGSEA. The CDR3 contains 14 residues. The V end lost 1 base, the J end lost 4 bases, and 13 bases lay between the germline ends. This chain's CDR3 is CSVEVQGIVYGYTF. CDR3 nucleotide sequence: TGCAGCGTTGAAGTACAGGGTATAGTCTATGGCTACACCTTC.